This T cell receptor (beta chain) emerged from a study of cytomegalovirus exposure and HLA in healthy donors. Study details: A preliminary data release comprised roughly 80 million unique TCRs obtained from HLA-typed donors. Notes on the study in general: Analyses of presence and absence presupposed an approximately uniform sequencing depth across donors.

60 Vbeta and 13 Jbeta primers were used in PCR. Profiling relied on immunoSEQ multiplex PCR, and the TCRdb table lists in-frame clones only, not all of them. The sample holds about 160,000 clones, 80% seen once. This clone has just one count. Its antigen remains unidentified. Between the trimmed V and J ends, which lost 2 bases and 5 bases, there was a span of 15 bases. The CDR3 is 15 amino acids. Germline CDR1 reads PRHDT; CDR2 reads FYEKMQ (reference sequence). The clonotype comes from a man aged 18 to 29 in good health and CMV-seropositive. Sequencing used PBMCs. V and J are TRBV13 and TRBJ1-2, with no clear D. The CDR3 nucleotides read TGTGCCAGCAGCTTATTGGGCGCAGAGAAGTATGGCTACACCTTC. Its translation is CASSLLGAEKYGYTF.